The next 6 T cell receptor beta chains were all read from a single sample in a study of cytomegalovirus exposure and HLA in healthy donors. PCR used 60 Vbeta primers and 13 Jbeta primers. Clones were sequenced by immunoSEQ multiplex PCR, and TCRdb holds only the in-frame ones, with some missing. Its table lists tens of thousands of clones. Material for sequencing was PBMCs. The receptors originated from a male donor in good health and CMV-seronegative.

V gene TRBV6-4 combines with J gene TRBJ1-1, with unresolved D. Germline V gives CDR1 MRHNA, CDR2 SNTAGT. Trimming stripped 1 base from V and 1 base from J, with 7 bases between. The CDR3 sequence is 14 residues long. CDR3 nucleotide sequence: TGTGCCAGCAGTGACTACAGTTCGAACACTGAAGCTTTCTTT. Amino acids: CASSDYSSNTEAFF.

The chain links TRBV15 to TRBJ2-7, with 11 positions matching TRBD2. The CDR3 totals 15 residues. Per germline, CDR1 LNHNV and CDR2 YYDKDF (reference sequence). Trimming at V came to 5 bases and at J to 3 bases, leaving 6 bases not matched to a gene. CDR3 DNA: TGTGCCACCAGCTTCCTAGCGGGAGGCGGCTACGAGCAGTACTTC. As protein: CATSFLAGGGYEQYF.

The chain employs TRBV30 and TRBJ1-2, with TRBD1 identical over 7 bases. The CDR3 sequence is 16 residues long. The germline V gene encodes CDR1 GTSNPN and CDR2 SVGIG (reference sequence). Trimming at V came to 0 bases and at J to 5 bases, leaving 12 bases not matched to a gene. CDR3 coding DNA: TGTGCCTGGAGTGTACGGACGACAGGGTTAGCGTATGGCTACACCTTC. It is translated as CAWSVRTTGLAYGYTF. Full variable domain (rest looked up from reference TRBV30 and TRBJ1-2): SQTIHQWPATLVQPVGSPLSLECTVEGTSNPNLYWYRQAAGRGLQLLFYSVGIGQISSEVPQNLSASRPQDRQFILSSKKLLLSDSGFYLCAWSVRTTGLAYGYTFGSGTRLTVV.

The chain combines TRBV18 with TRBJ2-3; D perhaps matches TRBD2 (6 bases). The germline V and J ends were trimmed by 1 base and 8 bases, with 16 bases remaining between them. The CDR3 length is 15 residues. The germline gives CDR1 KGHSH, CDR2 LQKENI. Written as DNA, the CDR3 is TGTGCCAGCTCACCACTTGGGACTCCCCCCGGTACGCAGTATTTT. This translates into CASSPLGTPPGTQYF.

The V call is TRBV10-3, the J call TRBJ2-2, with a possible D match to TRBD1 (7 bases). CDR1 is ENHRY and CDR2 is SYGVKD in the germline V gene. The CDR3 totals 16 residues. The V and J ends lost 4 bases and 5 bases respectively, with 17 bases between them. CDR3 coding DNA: TGTGCCATCAGTGCGCAGGGGGGTCTAGGAACCGGGGAGCTGTTTTTT. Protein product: CAISAQGGLGTGELFF.

CDR3 nucleotides: TGTGCCAGCAGGCCCGTGGAGGGGTCGGCTTTCTTT. It encodes CASRPVEGSAFF. The chain links TRBV27 to TRBJ1-1, with D perhaps TRBD1 (5 bases). Germline V CDR1 and CDR2: MNHEY, SMNVEV (reference sequence). V was trimmed by 6 bases and J by 11 bases, leaving 16 bases between them. This CDR3 has 12 residues.